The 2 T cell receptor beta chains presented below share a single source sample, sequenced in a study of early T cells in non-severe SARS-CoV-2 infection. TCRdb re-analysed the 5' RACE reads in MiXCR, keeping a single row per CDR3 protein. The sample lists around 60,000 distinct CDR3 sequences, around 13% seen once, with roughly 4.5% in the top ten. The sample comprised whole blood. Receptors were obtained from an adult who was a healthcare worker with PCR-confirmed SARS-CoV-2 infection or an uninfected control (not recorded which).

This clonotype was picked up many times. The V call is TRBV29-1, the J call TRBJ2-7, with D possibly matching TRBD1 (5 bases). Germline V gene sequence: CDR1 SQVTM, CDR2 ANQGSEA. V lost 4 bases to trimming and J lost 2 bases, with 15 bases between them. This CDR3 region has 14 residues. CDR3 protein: CSVGLGPPTYEQYF. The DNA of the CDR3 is TGCAGCGTTGGGTTGGGGCCCCCTACCTACGAGCAGTACTTC.

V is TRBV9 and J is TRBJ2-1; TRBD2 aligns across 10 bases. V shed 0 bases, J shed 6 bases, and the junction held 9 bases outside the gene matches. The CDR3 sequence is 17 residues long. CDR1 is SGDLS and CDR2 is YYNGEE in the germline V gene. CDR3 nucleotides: TGTGCCAGCAGCGTAGACAGCGGGAGGGGGGCCCGCAATGAGCAGTTCTTC. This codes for CASSVDSGRGARNEQFF.